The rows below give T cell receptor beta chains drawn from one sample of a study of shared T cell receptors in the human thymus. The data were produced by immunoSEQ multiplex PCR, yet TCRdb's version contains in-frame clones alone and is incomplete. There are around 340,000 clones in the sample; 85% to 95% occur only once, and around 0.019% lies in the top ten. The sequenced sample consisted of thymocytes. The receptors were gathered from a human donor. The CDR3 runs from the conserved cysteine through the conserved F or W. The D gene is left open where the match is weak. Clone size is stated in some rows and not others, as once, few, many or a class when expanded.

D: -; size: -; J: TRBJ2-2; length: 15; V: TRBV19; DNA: TGTGCCAGTATGAAGTTAGTCGAACCTACCGGGGAGCTGTTTTTT; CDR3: CASMKLVEPTGELFF
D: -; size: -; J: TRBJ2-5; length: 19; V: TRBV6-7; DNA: TGTGCCAGCAGCCAAACCCCCATCCGGAGGGGAGCAGGGGGAGAGACCCAGTACTTC; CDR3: CASSQTPIRRGAGGETQYF
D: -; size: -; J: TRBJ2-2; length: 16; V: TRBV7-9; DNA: TGTGCCAGCAGCTTAGTGTGGACAACGAACACCGGGGAGCTGTTTTTT; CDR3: CASSLVWTTNTGELFF
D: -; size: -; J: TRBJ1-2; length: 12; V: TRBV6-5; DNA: TGTGCCAGCAGTTACGACAACGGGGGCTACACCTTC; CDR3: CASSYDNGGYTF
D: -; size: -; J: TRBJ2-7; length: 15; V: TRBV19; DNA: TGTGCCAGTAGTTCCTTAGTTTACCCGGGGGTCGAGCAGTACTTC; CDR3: CASSSLVYPGVEQYF
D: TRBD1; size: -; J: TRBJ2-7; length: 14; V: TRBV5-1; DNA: TGCGCCAGCAGCTTAAGGGACAGGTTCTACGAGCAGTACTTC; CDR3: CASSLRDRFYEQYF
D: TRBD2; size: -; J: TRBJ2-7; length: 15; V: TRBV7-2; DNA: TGTGCCAGCAGCTTAGGCGGGGACTACCACTACGAGCAGTACTTC; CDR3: CASSLGGDYHYEQYF
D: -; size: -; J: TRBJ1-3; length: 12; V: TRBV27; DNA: TGTGCCAGCACGGGCCCTGGAAACACCATATATTTT; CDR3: CASTGPGNTIYF
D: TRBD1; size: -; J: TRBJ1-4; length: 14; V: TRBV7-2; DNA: TGTGCCAGCAGCCCGACAGGGATTAGTGAAAAACTGTTTTTT; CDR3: CASSPTGISEKLFF
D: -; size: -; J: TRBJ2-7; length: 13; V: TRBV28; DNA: TGTGCCAGCAGCCGAGCCCTTTCCTACGAGCAGTACTTC; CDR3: CASSRALSYEQYF
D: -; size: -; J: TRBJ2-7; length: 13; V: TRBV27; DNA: TGTGCCAGCAGTTTAGGGCAGACCTACGAGCAGTACTTC; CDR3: CASSLGQTYEQYF
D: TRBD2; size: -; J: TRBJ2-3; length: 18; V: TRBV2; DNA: TGTGCCAGCGGACTGGGACTAGCGGGCTGGGCGTTCGCAGATACGCAGTATTTT; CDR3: CASGLGLAGWAFADTQYF
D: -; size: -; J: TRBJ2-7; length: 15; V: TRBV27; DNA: TGTGCCAGCAGTTTGCGGGCAGGCAGCTCCTACGAGCAGTACTTC; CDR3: CASSLRAGSSYEQYF
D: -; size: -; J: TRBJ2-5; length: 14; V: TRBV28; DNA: TGTGCCAGCAGTTTAAGGGACTGGCAAGAGACCCAGTACTTC; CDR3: CASSLRDWQETQYF
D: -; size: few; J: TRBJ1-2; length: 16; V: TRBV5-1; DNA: TGCGCCAGCAGCCCCTATCTTCTTCCAGGGAACTATGGCTACACCTTC; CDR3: CASSPYLLPGNYGYTF
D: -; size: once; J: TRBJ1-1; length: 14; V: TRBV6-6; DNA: TGTGCCAGCAGTTCCCAGGACTGGAACACTGAAGCTTTCTTT; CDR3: CASSSQDWNTEAFF
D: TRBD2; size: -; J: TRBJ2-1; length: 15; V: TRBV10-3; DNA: TGTGCCATCAGTTCCGAGACTAGCGTTTACAATGAGCAGTTCTTC; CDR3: CAISSETSVYNEQFF
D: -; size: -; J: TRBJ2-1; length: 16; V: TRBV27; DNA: TGTGCCAGCAGTTTATCGAACCGCCAGGGCTACAATGAGCAGTTCTTC; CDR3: CASSLSNRQGYNEQFF
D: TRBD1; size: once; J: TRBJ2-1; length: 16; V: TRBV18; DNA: TGTGCCAGCTCACCACCCTTTAGGGGGCTTGATAATGAGCAGTTCTTC; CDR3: CASSPPFRGLDNEQFF
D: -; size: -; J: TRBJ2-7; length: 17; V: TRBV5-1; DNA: TGCGCCAGCAGCCCGAGCGGACTTGCAAGTCGTCGGTACGAGCAGTACTTC; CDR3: CASSPSGLASRRYEQYF
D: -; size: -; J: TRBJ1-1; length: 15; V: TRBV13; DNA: TGTGCCAGCAGCCCAAACAGGGAGATGGACACTGAAGCTTTCTTT; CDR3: CASSPNREMDTEAFF
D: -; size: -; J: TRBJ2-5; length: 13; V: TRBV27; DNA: TGTGCCAGCAGTTATCGGGCTCAAGAGACCCAGTACTTC; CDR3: CASSYRAQETQYF
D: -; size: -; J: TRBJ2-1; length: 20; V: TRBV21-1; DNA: TGTGCCAGCAGCAAAGATCCGTACTTCGGCGGGGGAGGGCCTTACAATGAGCAGTTCTTC; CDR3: CASSKDPYFGGGGPYNEQFF
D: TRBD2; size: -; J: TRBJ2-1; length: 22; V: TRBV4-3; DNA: TGCGCCAGCAGCCAAGATACGGAGACTAGCGGGAGATTGGGGAGTAAGCACAATGAGCAGTTCTTC; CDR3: CASSQDTETSGRLGSKHNEQFF
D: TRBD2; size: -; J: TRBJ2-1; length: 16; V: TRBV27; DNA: TGTGCCAGCAGTGCCCTCGGGACTAGCGGCCACAATGAGCAGTTCTTC; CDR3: CASSALGTSGHNEQFF
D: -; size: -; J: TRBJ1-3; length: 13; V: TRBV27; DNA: TGTGCCAGCAGTTTACAGGCGGGAAACACCATATATTTT; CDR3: CASSLQAGNTIYF
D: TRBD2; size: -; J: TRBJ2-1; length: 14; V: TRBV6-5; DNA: TGTGCCAGCAGCTTAGCGGGCGGATTCAATGAGCAGTTCTTC; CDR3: CASSLAGGFNEQFF